A selection of T cell receptor beta chains follows, all from one sample in a study of long-term antiretroviral therapy in people with HIV. Method: immunoSEQ multiplex PCR; TCRdb's copy keeps in-frame clones and lacks some. This sample has 30,000 to 40,000 clones; approximately 74% occur once, and the top ten carry approximately 3.4%. The sample in question was unsorted PBMCs, obtained 3 years after starting antiretroviral therapy. Source of these receptors: a man aged 45-65 years with HIV. Both conserved end residues are part of each CDR3. The D gene is left open where the match is weak. The listing skips clone size in some rows; elsewhere it reads once, few, many or a size class.

size	J	D	V	CDR3	DNA
-	TRBJ1-5	TRBD1	TRBV19	CASSKTGSNQPQHF	TGTGCCAGTAGTAAGACAGGGAGCAATCAGCCCCAGCATTTT
-	TRBJ1-6	-	TRBV19	CASSIGTVPTLHF	TGTGCCAGTAGTATAGGGACAGTTCCAACCCTCCACTTT
few	TRBJ2-7	-	TRBV30	CAWSGTWGDEQYF	TGTGCCTGGAGCGGGACATGGGGGGACGAGCAGTACTTC
-	TRBJ2-2	TRBD2	TRBV5-1	CATKGTSNTGELFF	TGCGCCACTAAGGGGACTAGTAACACCGGGGAGCTGTTTTTT
few	TRBJ2-5	-	TRBV18	CASSPSERRTLQETQYF	TGTGCCAGCTCACCATCCGAAAGACGGACTCTCCAAGAGACCCAGTACTTC
-	TRBJ2-6	-	TRBV9	CASSVVVGAGANVLTF	TGTGCCAGCAGCGTAGTCGTAGGGGCCGGGGCCAACGTCCTGACTTTC
-	TRBJ1-2	-	TRBV19	CASSSGRGYGYTF	TGTGCCAGTAGTTCGGGGCGAGGCTATGGCTACACCTTC
-	TRBJ2-2	TRBD1	TRBV5-5	CASSLQQGAAGELFF	TGTGCCAGCAGCTTGCAGCAGGGGGCGGCCGGGGAGCTGTTTTTT
-	TRBJ2-5	-	TRBV7-2	CASSLLMVQGETQYF	TGTGCCAGCAGCTTACTTATGGTTCAGGGAGAGACCCAGTACTTC
-	TRBJ2-5	-	TRBV11-2	CASSLEWGTLEETQYF	TGTGCCAGCAGCTTAGAGTGGGGCACCTTGGAAGAGACCCAGTACTTC
-	TRBJ2-7	-	TRBV7-2	CASRGASSYEQYF	TGTGCCAGCAGGGGCGCGAGCTCCTACGAGCAGTACTTC
-	TRBJ1-2	-	TRBV13	CASREGYGYTF	TGTGCCAGTCGTGAGGGCTATGGCTACACCTTC
-	TRBJ2-5	TRBD2	TRBV2	CASSPGRGSGGAYRETQYF	TGTGCCAGCAGCCCGGGAAGAGGAAGCGGGGGGGCCTATAGGGAGACCCAGTACTTC
-	TRBJ1-1	-	TRBV19	CASTGLTSTEAFF	TGTGCCAGTACGGGTTTAACGAGCACTGAAGCTTTCTTT
-	TRBJ2-1	-	TRBV7-6	CASSPTIPGQRNNEQFF	TGTGCCAGCAGCCCTACGATTCCGGGACAAAGGAACAATGAGCAGTTCTTC
-	TRBJ2-7	-	TRBV9	CASSVGGDPYEQYF	TGTGCCAGCAGCGTAGGAGGGGACCCCTACGAGCAGTACTTC
-	TRBJ2-7	-	TRBV12-2	CASRFWQGELYEQYF	TGTGCAAGTCGCTTTTGGCAGGGAGAACTCTACGAGCAGTACTTC
few	TRBJ1-2	-	TRBV18	CASSLSAPRGMGPGGYTF	TGTGCCAGCTCACTCAGTGCCCCGCGAGGGATGGGGCCGGGTGGCTACACCTTC
-	TRBJ2-5	-	TRBV29-1	CSVVPGGQETQYF	TGCAGCGTTGTCCCCGGGGGTCAAGAGACCCAGTACTTC
-	TRBJ2-3	-	TRBV9	CASSVGLAASTDTQYF	TGTGCCAGCAGCGTAGGTCTAGCTGCGAGCACAGATACGCAGTATTTT
once	TRBJ2-7	-	TRBV7-2	CASSTRQAAYEQYF	TGTGCCAGCTCAACTAGGCAGGCTGCCTACGAGCAGTACTTC
-	TRBJ1-2	TRBD1	TRBV25-1	CASSDDRAYYGYTF	TGTGCCAGCAGTGACGACAGGGCCTACTATGGCTACACCTTC
few	TRBJ2-2	-	TRBV21-1	CATPGGVMDGELFF	TGTGCCACCCCCGGAGGGGTAATGGACGGGGAGCTGTTTTTT
-	TRBJ2-2	TRBD2	TRBV18	CASSPGLAAGELFF	TGTGCCAGTTCTCCAGGACTAGCAGCCGGGGAGCTGTTTTTT
once	TRBJ2-7	-	TRBV7-2	CASSRNRAGEQYF	TGTGCCAGCAGCCGGAACAGGGCTGGAGAGCAGTACTTC
-	TRBJ1-5	-	TRBV19	CASSKPRQSNQPQHF	TGTGCCAGTAGCAAACCCAGACAGAGCAATCAGCCCCAGCATTTT
few	TRBJ2-2	-	TRBV7-8	CASSLEGLLNTGELFF	TGTGCCAGCAGCTTAGAGGGACTCTTGAACACCGGGGAGCTGTTTTTT
few	TRBJ2-1	-	TRBV2	CASSPNGGLRFF	TGTGCCAGCAGCCCAAACGGAGGCCTGAGGTTCTTC
-	TRBJ2-5	-	TRBV7-9	CASSLVGAGETQYF	TGTGCCAGCAGCTTAGTGGGGGCCGGGGAGACCCAGTACTTC
-	TRBJ2-5	TRBD2	TRBV4-3	CASSQGRGLAGAETQYF	TGCGCCAGCAGCCAAGGGAGGGGCCTAGCGGGAGCAGAGACCCAGTACTTC
-	TRBJ2-7	-	TRBV28	CASSLMRGSSYEQYF	TGTGCCAGCAGTTTAATGAGGGGCAGCTCCTACGAGCAGTACTTC
few	TRBJ2-3	-	TRBV10-3	CAISEGTADTQYF	TGTGCCATCAGTGAGGGGACCGCCGATACGCAGTATTTT
few	TRBJ2-7	-	TRBV2	CASSAGLGGEQYF	TGTGCCAGCAGTGCAGGTCTAGGGGGAGAGCAGTACTTC
few	TRBJ2-1	TRBD2	TRBV4-3	CASSQGLAGYNEQFF	TGCGCCAGCAGCCAAGGACTAGCGGGGTACAATGAGCAGTTCTTC
-	TRBJ2-7	-	TRBV4-3	CASSQEGTGSDLQYF	TGCGCCAGCAGCCAAGAGGGAACAGGGTCAGACTTGCAGTACTTC
-	TRBJ2-3	-	TRBV18	CASSPGGPSTDTQYF	TGTGCCAGCTCACCAGGAGGTCCCAGCACAGATACGCAGTATTTT
-	TRBJ1-1	-	TRBV7-9	CASSLDGHRNTEAFF	TGTGCCAGCAGCTTAGATGGGCACCGGAACACTGAAGCTTTCTTT
-	TRBJ2-7	TRBD1	TRBV7-3	CASSRDRGRNYEQYF	TGTGCCAGCAGCCGTGACAGGGGAAGGAACTACGAGCAGTACTTC
-	TRBJ1-2	-	TRBV4-3	CASSQGKGGYGYTF	TGCGCCAGCAGCCAAGGCAAGGGAGGCTATGGCTACACCTTC
-	TRBJ1-3	-	TRBV18	CASSEGIGGNTIYF	TGTGCCAGCTCCGAGGGGATAGGTGGAAACACCATATATTTT
few	TRBJ1-2	TRBD1	TRBV5-6	CASSLDRGVANYGYTF	TGTGCCAGCAGCTTAGACAGGGGAGTCGCTAACTATGGCTACACCTTC
few	TRBJ2-4	TRBD1	TRBV9	CASSSGQGVPKNIQYF	TGTGCCAGCAGCTCCGGGCAGGGGGTCCCCAAAAACATTCAGTACTTC
-	TRBJ2-7	TRBD1	TRBV18	CASSPATGVLSGYEQYF	TGTGCCAGCTCACCAGCGACAGGGGTCCTCTCAGGCTACGAGCAGTACTTC
-	TRBJ2-1	-	TRBV4-3	CASSLRGPVNNEQFF	TGCGCCAGCAGCCTGCGGGGGCCGGTCAACAATGAGCAGTTCTTC
-	TRBJ2-3	-	TRBV5-1	CASTDGTARGRMDTQYF	TGCGCCAGCACCGACGGTACCGCGCGGGGTCGTATGGATACGCAGTATTTT
once	TRBJ1-4	-	TRBV25-1	CASSEYGGAREKLFF	TGTGCCAGCAGTGAATACGGGGGCGCAAGGGAAAAACTGTTTTTT
-	TRBJ1-6	-	TRBV4-3	CASSRRQDRNSPLHF	TGCGCCAGCAGCCGTAGACAGGACCGGAATTCACCCCTCCACTTT
-	TRBJ2-7	-	TRBV7-8	CASSLEEGAGQYF	TGTGCCAGCAGCTTAGAGGAGGGGGCGGGGCAGTACTTC
once	TRBJ1-6	-	TRBV6-5	CASSYERNNSPLHF	TGTGCCAGCAGTTATGAACGGAATAATTCACCCCTCCACTTT
-	TRBJ2-1	-	TRBV7-8	CASSLGGRSYNEQFF	TGTGCCAGCAGCCTAGGGGGGCGCTCCTACAATGAGCAGTTCTTC
once	TRBJ1-6	-	TRBV29-1	CSPPGDMRCSRNSPLHF	TGCAGCCCCCCAGGTGATATGCGGTGCTCGCGGAATTCACCCCTCCACTTT
few	TRBJ1-2	TRBD1	TRBV9	CASTIDWGQGVNSNYGYTF	TGTGCCAGCACAATTGATTGGGGACAGGGTGTGAACTCTAACTATGGCTACACCTTC